Below, 3 T cell receptor beta chains from the same sample are listed, as sequenced in a study of metastatic and nonmetastatic thyroid tumors. Patients were all untreated before their thyroid surgery. TCRdb re-called the PCR reads with MiXCR. The table lists tens of thousands of clones, approximately 19% of them singletons. Sequenced: blood. These receptors were taken from a male donor with papillary thyroid cancer or a benign thyroid nodule (not recorded which). Some clones in this sample may be carry-over from other donors' samples.

By sample share, this clone is medium-sized. V gene TRBV6-1 combines with J gene TRBJ2-2; TRBD1 aligns across 7 bases. Trimming at V came to 8 bases and at J to 6 bases, leaving 12 bases not matched to a gene. The CDR3 sequence is 15 residues long. Per the germline V gene, CDR1 is MNHNS and CDR2 is SASEGT. CDR3 DNA: TGTGCCAGCGCCCCTCACGGACAGGCCGCCGGGGAGCTGTTTTTT. Protein product: CASAPHGQAAGELFF.

The chain joins TRBV19 to TRBJ1-2; D is ambiguous. Germline values: CDR1 LNHDA, CDR2 SQIVND (reference sequence). The CDR3 has 18 amino acids. V lost 4 bases to trimming and J lost 2 bases, with 23 bases between them. CDR3 sequence: CASSRLYDLGRRNYGYTF. CDR3 bases: TGTGCCAGTAGTAGGTTGTACGATCTTGGAAGGAGGAACTATGGCTACACCTTC.

This clone was detected once. The chain couples TRBV11-2 to TRBJ2-3; no reliable D call. V was clipped by 1 base and J by 3 bases, with 11 bases between them. This CDR3 is 15 amino acids long. Germline-derived CDR1 and CDR2 are SGHAT and FQNNGV. This CDR3 reads CASSLGPKATDTQYF. The DNA of the CDR3 is TGTGCCAGCAGCTTAGGTCCAAAGGCTACAGATACGCAGTATTTT.